These 26 T cell receptor beta chains share one sample of origin, sequenced in a study of blood T cell repertoires in COVID-19. Profiled with immunoSEQ multiplex PCR; TCRdb holds only in-frame clones, not every one. The data show 50,000 to 60,000 clones, with roughly nine tenths seen just once and approximately 26% held by the top ten. The sequenced sample consisted of peripheral blood. The receptors shown here come from a human donor in a cohort sampled during active COVID-19.

The genes are TRBV11-2 and TRBJ2-4; 10 nucleotides match TRBD2. This CDR3 spans 16 amino acids. The V segment lost 5 bases and the J segment 7 bases; nucleotides outside the gene matches: 11. CDR1 and CDR2 from the germline V gene are SGHAT and FQNNGV. CDR3 DNA: TGTGCCAGCAGCCTTGGGGGTAGCGGGGGGCAGAACATTCAGTACTTC. It is translated as CASSLGGSGGQNIQYF.

The chain uses TRBV2 and TRBJ2-3, with 8 bases lining up with TRBD1. Germline V CDR1 and CDR2: SNHLY, FYNNEI. The CDR3 sequence is 15 residues long. V was clipped by 7 bases and J by 5 bases; unmatched bases: 11. As DNA, the CDR3 is TGTGCCAGCACCCCGGGACAGGCTTTTGTAGATACGCAGTATTTT. It is translated as CASTPGQAFVDTQYF.

The chain couples TRBV5-4 to TRBJ1-4; possibly TRBD1 for D (5 bases). Germline V gives CDR1 SGHNT, CDR2 YYREEE (reference sequence). CDR3 length: 15 amino acids. Trimming took off 4 bases at V and 4 bases at J, with 14 bases between the two ends. CDR3 bases: TGTGCCAGCAGCCGTCTGGTCGGGGGTAATGAAAAACTGTTTTTT. Amino acid sequence: CASSRLVGGNEKLFF. The entire variable domain, with the rest obtained from reference TRBV5-4 and TRBJ1-4, is as follows: ETGVTQSPTHLIKTRGQQVTLRCSSQSGHNTVSWYQQALGQGPQFIFQYYREEENGRGNFPPRFSGLQFPNYSSELNVNALELDDSALYLCASSRLVGGNEKLFFGSGTQLSVL.

V and J are TRBV29-1 and TRBJ2-3; maybe TRBD2 (5 bases). The CDR3 runs 12 residues. Germline V lookup: CDR1 SQVTM, CDR2 ANQGSEA. V was cut by 0 bases and J by 4 bases, with 5 bases left in between. CDR3 loop: CSVEEGADTQYF. CDR3 nucleotide sequence: TGCAGCGTTGAAGAGGGAGCAGATACGCAGTATTTT.

This clone has only a few counts. This chain uses TRBV18 with TRBJ1-6; TRBD1 matches at 10 bases. CDR1 and CDR2 from the germline V gene are KGHSH and LQKENI. CDR3 size: 14 residues. V was pared by 6 bases and J by 8 bases, with 4 bases of the junction left unmatched. The CDR3 region has the DNA TGTGCCAGCTCGCGGACAGGGGGGGATTCACCCCTCCACTTT. Translated: CASSRTGGDSPLHF. The variable domain in full, completed from reference TRBV18 and TRBJ1-6, reads NAGVMQNPRHLVRRRGQEARLRCSPMKGHSHVYWYRQLPEEGLKFMVYLQKENIIDESGMPKERFSAEFPKEGPSILRIQQVVRGDSAAYFCASSRTGGDSPLHFGNGTRLTVT.

V and J are TRBV7-6 and TRBJ2-5; 10 positions match TRBD1. The CDR3 consists of 15 residues. V trimming: 6 bases; J trimming: 5 bases; junction bases outside the gene matches: 9. Germline loops: CDR1 SGHVS, CDR2 FNYEAQ. The CDR3 loop reads CASSFGTGARETQYF. The CDR3 DNA is TGTGCCAGCAGTTTCGGGACAGGGGCCCGGGAGACCCAGTACTTC.

This clone was recorded only once. The chain couples TRBV29-1 to TRBJ1-1, with D possibly TRBD1 on 6 matching bases. V shed 4 bases and J shed 7 bases, with 13 bases lying between them. The length of the CDR3 is 12 residues. Germline CDR1 is SQVTM and CDR2 is ANQGSEA. Written as DNA, the CDR3 is TGCAGCGTTGGAGCAGGGGCGATTGAAGCTTTCTTT. This gives the protein CSVGAGAIEAFF.

CDR3 in DNA: TGTGCCAGCAGAGATAGCGGGGGGAAATACGAGCAGTACTTC. Its translation: CASRDSGGKYEQYF. This chain links TRBV28 with TRBJ2-7; TRBD2 aligns across 10 bases. CDR3 length: 14 residues. Germline V gene data show CDR1 as MDHEN and CDR2 as SYDVKM. V was pared by 6 bases and J by 4 bases, with 6 bases of the junction left unmatched. The entire variable domain, with the rest obtained from reference TRBV28 and TRBJ2-7, is as follows: DVKVTQSSRYLVKRTGEKVFLECVQDMDHENMFWYRQDPGLGLRLIYFSYDVKMKEKGDIPEGYSVSREKKERFSLILESASTNQTSMYLCASRDSGGKYEQYFGPGTRLTVT.

The chain couples TRBV9 to TRBJ2-2; tentatively, D is TRBD2 (6 bases). This CDR3 is 14 amino acids long. The germline V gene encodes CDR1 SGDLS and CDR2 YYNGEE. V gave up 0 bases and J gave up 6 bases, with 9 bases separating them. Written as DNA, the CDR3 is TGTGCCAGCAGCGTAGAATGGGGGGCCGGGGAGCTGTTTTTT. It translates to CASSVEWGAGELFF.

The rearrangement uses TRBV4-2 and TRBJ2-7; D not resolved. V gave up 4 bases and J gave up 3 bases, with 7 bases separating them. This CDR3 contains 12 residues. Germline V gene sequence: CDR1 LGHNA, CDR2 YNFKEQ. CDR3 in DNA: TGTGCCAGCAGCCCCAGGTTCTACGAGCAGTACTTC. Protein: CASSPRFYEQYF.

This clone was observed once. CDR3 coding DNA: TGTGCCAGCAGTCCCCCCTTAAAAGCGAGACCTGGAAACACCATATATTTT. It translates to CASSPPLKARPGNTIYF. The chain uses TRBV27 and TRBJ1-3; no clear D gene. Trimming stripped 5 bases from V and 2 bases from J, with 19 bases between. From germline, CDR1 is MNHEY and CDR2 SMNVEV (reference sequence). The CDR3 covers 17 residues.

The chain couples TRBV7-3 to TRBJ1-1; D unresolved. CDR1 and CDR2 (germline): SGHTA, FQGTGA. The CDR3 extends over 13 amino acids. Trimming removed 2 bases at V and 5 bases at J, with 9 bases between. This CDR3 is CASSLGRETEAFF. The CDR3 region has the DNA TGTGCCAGCAGCTTAGGACGGGAAACTGAAGCTTTCTTT.

V gene TRBV28 combines with J gene TRBJ1-3; D gene unclear. The CDR3 extends over 14 amino acids. The germline V gene encodes CDR1 MDHEN and CDR2 SYDVKM. Trimming cost V 3 bases and J 4 bases, with 10 bases left between them. The chain's CDR3 is CASSLTGGGNTIYF. CDR3 DNA sequence: TGTGCCAGCAGTTTGACGGGTGGGGGAAACACCATATATTTT.

This clone was seen a single time. The J gene is TRBJ2-2, the V gene TRBV19; 11 nucleotides line up with TRBD2. Germline V gene data show CDR1 as LNHDA and CDR2 as SQIVND (reference sequence). The CDR3 length is 17 residues. V shed 4 bases and J 0 bases; nucleotides not matched to a gene: 4. CDR3 protein: CASSRLAGGANTGELFF. The CDR3 nucleotides are TGTGCCAGTAGTAGGCTAGCGGGAGGCGCGAACACCGGGGAGCTGTTTTTT. The complete variable domain, with remaining parts taken from reference TRBV19 and TRBJ2-2, reads DGGITQSPKYLFRKEGQNVTLSCEQNLNHDAMYWYRQDPGQGLRLIYYSQIVNDFQKGDIAEGYSVSREKKESFPLTVTSAQKNPTAFYLCASSRLAGGANTGELFFGEGSRLTVL.

The rearrangement links TRBV18 to TRBJ1-5, with D possibly matching TRBD1 (5 bases). This CDR3 has 16 residues. From germline, CDR1 is KGHSH and CDR2 LQKENI. V lost 0 bases to trimming and J lost 2 bases, with 11 bases between them. The CDR3 region is CASSPPQGIGNQPQHF. The CDR3 DNA is TGTGCCAGCTCACCACCCCAGGGAATCGGCAATCAGCCCCAGCATTTT. The full variable domain, in which reference TRBV18 and TRBJ1-5 provide the parts outside the CDR3, is NAGVMQNPRHLVRRRGQEARLRCSPMKGHSHVYWYRQLPEEGLKFMVYLQKENIIDESGMPKERFSAEFPKEGPSILRIQQVVRGDSAAYFCASSPPQGIGNQPQHFGDGTRLSIL.

This chain links TRBV30 with TRBJ2-1; 13 bases fit TRBD2. The CDR3 is made up of 17 amino acids. Germline V gives CDR1 GTSNPN, CDR2 SVGIG (reference sequence). Unmatched junction bases numbered 11, after V lost 1 base and J lost 8 bases. The DNA of the CDR3 is TGTGCCTGGAGTGCCCTCGGGACTAGCGGGATTTCCGATGAGCAGTTCTTC. Its translation: CAWSALGTSGISDEQFF.

The count of this clone is one. The CDR3 DNA sequence: TGTGCCAGCAGCTTCGTCACGGGAAGCGGGAGCTCCTACGAGCAGTACGTC. Encoded protein: CASSFVTGSGSSYEQYV. This chain links TRBV7-9 with TRBJ2-7, with 8 bases identical to TRBD2. The CDR3 length is 17 residues. The junction had 10 bases not matched to a gene; V was cut back by 3 bases and J by 0 bases. CDR1 and CDR2 (germline): SEHNR, FQNEAQ (reference sequence).

The chain uses TRBV6-1 and TRBJ2-3; the match to TRBD2 covers 10 bases. CDR3 length: 20 amino acids. Trimming removed 2 bases from V and 0 bases from J; junction bases left unmatched: 14. Germline CDR1 is MNHNS and CDR2 is SASEGT. The CDR3: CASSERIRLAGYPSTDTQYF. The CDR3 DNA follows: TGTGCCAGCAGTGAACGTATCAGACTAGCGGGCTATCCTAGCACAGATACGCAGTATTTT.

This clone was seen a handful of times. The gene calls are TRBV5-1 and TRBJ1-6, with D perhaps matching TRBD1 (6 bases). The CDR3 sequence is 14 residues long. The germline V gene encodes CDR1 SGHRS and CDR2 YFSETQ. The ends were cut back, 3 bases at V and 14 bases at J, with 18 bases in the middle. In nucleotides, the CDR3 is TGCGCCAGCAGCTCCGGGACAAGCCTCTACACCCTCCACTTT. It encodes CASSSGTSLYTLHF.

This chain uses TRBV4-3 with TRBJ1-6, with 8 bases identical to TRBD1. V was clipped by 8 bases and J by 9 bases; unmatched bases: 9. This CDR3 has 14 amino acids. Germline CDR1 LGHNA, CDR2 YSLEER. CDR3 nucleotide sequence: TGCGCCAGCGCCCAGGTCAGGGGGCCTTCACCCCTCCACTTT. This gives the protein CASAQVRGPSPLHF.

V usage is TRBV6-9 and J usage is TRBJ2-7; a possible D gene is TRBD2 (5 bases). The CDR3 spans 15 residues. Germline V gives CDR1 MNHGY, CDR2 SVAAGI. V shed 3 bases and J shed 4 bases, with 16 bases lying between them. The CDR3 nucleotides are TGTGCCAGCAGTTACGGGGTCCAGCCGGGTTACGAGCAGTACTTC. Translation gives CASSYGVQPGYEQYF.

CDR3 sequence: CASSPGDLNQPQHF. The CDR3 DNA reads TGTGCCAGCAGTCCAGGGGATCTCAATCAGCCCCAGCATTTT. V usage is TRBV28 and J usage is TRBJ1-5; tentatively, D is TRBD1 (6 bases). V shed 5 bases and J shed 3 bases, with 11 bases lying between them. The CDR3 consists of 14 residues. CDR1 and CDR2 from the germline V gene are MDHEN and SYDVKM.

This chain uses TRBV9 with TRBJ2-5, with a possible D match to TRBD1 (7 bases). CDR3 length: 16 residues. The germline V and J ends were trimmed by 3 bases and 4 bases, with 19 bases remaining between them. Germline assignment: CDR1 SGDLS and CDR2 YYNGEE. The CDR3 sequence: CASSERGGTVRETQYF. CDR3 DNA: TGTGCCAGCAGCGAGAGAGGGGGGACAGTTCGAGAGACCCAGTACTTC.

This clone was found a few times. This chain links TRBV14 with TRBJ2-1; the match to TRBD2 covers 10 bases. This CDR3 is 18 amino acids long. Germline V gene sequence: CDR1 SGHDN, CDR2 FVKESK. The ends lost 2 bases at V and 4 bases at J; junction bases unmatched: 11. CDR3 in DNA: TGTGCCAGCAGCCAAATGGGGTTAGCGGGGGGTTATTACAATGAGCAGTTCTTC. Amino acid sequence: CASSQMGLAGGYYNEQFF.

The gene calls are TRBV2 and TRBJ2-3; 11 positions agree with TRBD2. Germline V gives CDR1 SNHLY, CDR2 FYNNEI. The V gene end was trimmed by 4 bases and the J gene end by 1 base; junction bases not matched to a gene: 13. CDR3 size: 19 residues. In DNA form, the CDR3 reads TGTGCCAGCAGTGGCCCCCCCCTTAGCGGGAGGGTCCGCACAGATACGCAGTATTTT. Its protein is CASSGPPLSGRVRTDTQYF.

This CDR3 is CASSEAVGGIQYF. CDR3 DNA sequence: TGTGCCAGCAGTGAAGCGGTGGGGGGCATTCAGTACTTC. The rearrangement joins TRBV2 to TRBJ2-4; weak D call: TRBD2 (6 bases). The CDR3 consists of 13 residues. CDR1 is SNHLY, CDR2 FYNNEI, per germline. The V gene lost 0 bases and the J gene lost 9 bases, with 9 bases spanning the gap.